This paragraph covers one TCR beta chain sequence. The antigen is undetermined. This entry comes from a study of cytomegalovirus exposure and HLA in healthy donors. Study summary: The same platform was used for the 90 to 150 validation repertoires as for the approximately 610 first-cohort repertoires, as reported in a later analysis.

Study findings and constraints: Using the classifier, cytomegalovirus status was reportedly diagnosed with high specificity and sensitivity. Altogether, 160 or so TCR beta chains were recorded as cytomegalovirus-associated.

The trim removed 2 bases at V and 5 bases at J, leaving 15 bases unmatched. CDR3 size: 19 residues. Per the germline V gene, CDR1 is MNHNS and CDR2 is SASEGT. The method was immunoSEQ multiplex PCR; TCRdb's version includes in-frame clones alone and lacks a portion of them. The table has about 160,000 clones, nearly 90% seen once; the top ten hold approximately 10%. Sequencing input: PBMCs. This receptor was obtained from a woman aged 18-35 years in good health and CMV-seropositive. V usage is TRBV6-1 and J usage is TRBJ2-5; 12 nucleotides match TRBD2. Here the CDR3 reads CASSEFARLAGVDKETQYF. The DNA of the CDR3 is TGTGCCAGCAGTGAATTTGCCCGACTAGCGGGAGTGGACAAGGAGACCCAGTACTTC.